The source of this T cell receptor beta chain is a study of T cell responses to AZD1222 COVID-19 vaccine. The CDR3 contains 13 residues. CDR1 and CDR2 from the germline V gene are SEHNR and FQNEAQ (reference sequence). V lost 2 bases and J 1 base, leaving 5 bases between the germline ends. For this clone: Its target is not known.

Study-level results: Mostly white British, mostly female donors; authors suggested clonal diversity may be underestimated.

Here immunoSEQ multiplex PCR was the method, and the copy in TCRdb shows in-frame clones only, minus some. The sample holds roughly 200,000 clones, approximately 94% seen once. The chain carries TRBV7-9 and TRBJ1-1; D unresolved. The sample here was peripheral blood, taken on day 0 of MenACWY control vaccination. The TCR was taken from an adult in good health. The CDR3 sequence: CASSLYGNTEAFF. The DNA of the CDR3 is TGTGCCAGCAGCTTATACGGGAACACTGAAGCTTTCTTT. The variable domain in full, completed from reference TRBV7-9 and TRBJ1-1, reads DTGVSQNPRHKITKRGQNVTFRCDPISEHNRLYWYRQTLGQGPEFLTYFQNEAQLEKSRLLSDRFSAERPKGSFSTLEIQRTEQGDSAMYLCASSLYGNTEAFFGQGTRLTVV.